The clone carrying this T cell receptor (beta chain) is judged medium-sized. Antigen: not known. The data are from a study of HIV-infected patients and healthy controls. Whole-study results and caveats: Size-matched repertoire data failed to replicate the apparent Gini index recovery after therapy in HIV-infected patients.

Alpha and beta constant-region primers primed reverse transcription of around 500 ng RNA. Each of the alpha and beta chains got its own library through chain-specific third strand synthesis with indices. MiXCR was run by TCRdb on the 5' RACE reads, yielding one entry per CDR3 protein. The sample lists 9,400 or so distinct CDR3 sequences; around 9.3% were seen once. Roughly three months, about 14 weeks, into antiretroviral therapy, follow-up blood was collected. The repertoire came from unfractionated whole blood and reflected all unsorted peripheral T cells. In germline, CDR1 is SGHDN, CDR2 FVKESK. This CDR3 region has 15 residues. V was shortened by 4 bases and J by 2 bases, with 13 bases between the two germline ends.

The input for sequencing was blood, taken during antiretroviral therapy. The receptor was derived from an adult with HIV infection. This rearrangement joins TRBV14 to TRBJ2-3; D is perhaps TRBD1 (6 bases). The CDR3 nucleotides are TGTGCCAGCAGCCGTTTCGGACAGAACACAGATACGCAGTATTTT. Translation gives CASSRFGQNTDTQYF. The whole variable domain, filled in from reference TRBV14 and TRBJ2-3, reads EAGVTQFPSHSVIEKGQTVTLRCDPISGHDNLYWYRRVMGKEIKFLLHFVKESKQDESGMPNNRFLAERTGGTYSTLKVQPAELEDSGVYFCASSRFGQNTDTQYFGPGTRLTVL.